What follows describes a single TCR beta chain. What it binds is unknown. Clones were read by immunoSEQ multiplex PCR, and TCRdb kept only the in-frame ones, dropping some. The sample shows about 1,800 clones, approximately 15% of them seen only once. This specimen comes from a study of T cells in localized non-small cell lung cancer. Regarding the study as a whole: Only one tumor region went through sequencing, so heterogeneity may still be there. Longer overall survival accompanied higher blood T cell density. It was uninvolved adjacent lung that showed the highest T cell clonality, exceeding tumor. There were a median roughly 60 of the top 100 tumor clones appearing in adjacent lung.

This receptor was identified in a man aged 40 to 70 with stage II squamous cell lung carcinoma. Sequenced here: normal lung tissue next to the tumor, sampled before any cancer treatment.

The CDR3 bases are TGTGCCTGGAGTGTAGTCCTTAGCTATGGCTACACCTTC. Translating gives CAWSVVLSYGYTF. The chain joins TRBV30 to TRBJ1-2, with no clear D. Germline lookup yields CDR1 GTSNPN and CDR2 SVGIG (reference sequence). The CDR3 loop spans 13 amino acids. Trimming cost V 0 bases and J 4 bases, with 9 bases left between them.